Shown below are 28 T cell receptor beta chains from a single sample sequenced in a study of response to subunit inactivated influenza vaccine. TCRdb analysed the RT-PCR reads with MiXCR anew, one entry per CDR3 protein. The sample holds roughly 500,000 distinct CDR3 sequences; 20% to 25% are singletons and the top ten take 2.5% to 3%. The same data also went into a second study, on T cells expressing NK-cell markers. As that report states: Making the TCR beta cDNA relied on 5'RACE template switching with UMIs.

The source material was CD4+ T cells sorted from PBMCs, sampled roughly 12 days after vaccination. These receptors were taken from a man aged 50 to 60 who received an inactivated influenza vaccine.

The V gene is TRBV30, the J gene TRBJ2-5; 9 bases align to TRBD2. This CDR3 spans 14 amino acids. The ends lost 4 bases at V and 2 bases at J; junction bases unmatched: 5. Looked up from germline, CDR1 is GTSNPN and CDR2 is SVGIG (reference sequence). The CDR3 bases are TGTGCCTGGACCGGGACTAGCTCACAAGAGACCCAGTACTTC. Residues: CAWTGTSSQETQYF. Together with reference TRBV30 and TRBJ2-5, the CDR3 gives the full variable domain: SQTIHQWPATLVQPVGSPLSLECTVEGTSNPNLYWYRQAAGRGLQLLFYSVGIGQISSEVPQNLSASRPQDRQFILSSKKLLLSDSGFYLCAWTGTSSQETQYFGPGTRLLVL.

The chain carries TRBV10-3 and TRBJ2-3, with unresolved D. The CDR3 runs 12 residues. The V end was cut by 5 bases, the J end by 6 bases, with 9 bases between. The germline gives CDR1 ENHRY, CDR2 SYGVKD. The chain's CDR3 is CAISINADTQYF. The CDR3 region has the DNA TGTGCCATCAGTATCAATGCGGATACGCAGTATTTT.

The gene calls are TRBV15 and TRBJ2-3; 8 nucleotides agree with TRBD1. The CDR3 is 14 amino acids. V shed 3 bases, J shed 2 bases, and the junction held 1 base outside the gene matches. Germline V lookup: CDR1 LNHNV, CDR2 YYDKDF (reference sequence). The CDR3 DNA reads TGTGCCACCAGCAGGGACAGGGTCACAGATACGCAGTATTTT. This codes for CATSRDRVTDTQYF.

The rearrangement uses TRBV3-1 and TRBJ1-4, with D perhaps TRBD1 (6 bases). From germline, CDR1 is LGHDT and CDR2 YNNKEL (reference sequence). The CDR3 covers 16 residues. The V gene lost 3 bases and the J gene lost 0 bases, with 11 bases spanning the gap. The CDR3 is CASSQRGAATNEKLFF. The CDR3, as DNA: TGTGCCAGCAGCCAGCGGGGGGCGGCAACTAATGAAAAACTGTTTTTT. The whole variable domain, filled in from reference TRBV3-1 and TRBJ1-4, reads DTAVSQTPKYLVTQMGNDKSIKCEQNLGHDTMYWYKQDSKKFLKIMFSYNNKELIINETVPNRFSPKSPDKAHLNLHINSLELGDSAVYFCASSQRGAATNEKLFFGSGTQLSVL.

This clonotype turned up a few times. The rearrangement links TRBV6-5 to TRBJ2-1; TRBD1 agrees at 9 bases. Germline values: CDR1 MNHEY, CDR2 SVGAGI. CDR3 length: 16 residues. Trimming took 0 bases from V and 4 from J; bases not matched to a gene: 4. CDR3 sequence: CASSYSTGQGYNEQFF. CDR3 bases: TGTGCCAGCAGTTACTCGACGGGACAGGGTTACAATGAGCAGTTCTTC.

A few counts support this clonotype. Given the absence of the conserved phenylalanine or tryptophan at the CDR3 end, a read error is likely. V and J are TRBV6-1 and TRBJ1-2, with D possibly matching TRBD1 (6 bases). This CDR3 is built from 15 residues. CDR1 MNHNS and CDR2 SASEGT come from the germline V gene. The V gene lost 5 bases and the J gene lost 6 bases, with 19 bases spanning the gap. In DNA, the CDR3 is TGTGCCAGCAGTCGACAACAGGGAAGGCTAAATGGCTACACCGTC. Its translation is CASSRQQGRLNGYTV.

This chain uses TRBV9 with TRBJ2-1; the D gene is possibly TRBD1 (6 bases). CDR3 size: 16 residues. Trimming took 0 bases from V and 2 from J, leaving 12 bases between them. Germline loops: CDR1 SGDLS, CDR2 YYNGEE. The CDR3 reads CASSVGGPGAYNEQFF. The CDR3 nucleotides read TGTGCCAGCAGCGTAGGGGGGCCTGGGGCCTACAATGAGCAGTTCTTC.

This clonotype was observed a few times. V is TRBV7-9 and J is TRBJ2-2; D ambiguous. The CDR3 sequence is 16 residues long. Germline CDR1 reads SEHNR; CDR2 reads FQNEAQ (reference sequence). The V end lost 1 base, the J end lost 0 bases, and 9 bases lay between the germline ends. The CDR3 DNA sequence: TGTGCCAGCAGCTTAGGGCAGCTACCGAACACCGGGGAGCTGTTTTTT. It yields the protein CASSLGQLPNTGELFF.

This clonotype occurred a few times. The chain links TRBV20-1 to TRBJ2-1; D possibly uses TRBD1 or TRBD2 (6 bases each). The ends were cut back, 3 bases at V and 4 bases at J, with 25 bases in the middle. The V gene's germline CDR1 is DFQATT and CDR2 SNEGSKA (reference sequence). CDR3 size: 18 residues. CDR3 nucleotides: TGCAGTGCTAGGTCTTTTGGGGGGCCCGGCGGTACTTACAATGAGCAGTTCTTC. This translates into CSARSFGGPGGTYNEQFF.

A few counts support this clonotype. The chain is built from TRBV6-2 or TRBV6-3 and TRBJ1-5; the D gene is possibly TRBD1 (5 bases). The CDR3 spans 14 residues. Germline V gene sequence: CDR1 MNHEY, CDR2 SVGEGT. Trimming left V 6 bases short and J 6 bases short, with 15 bases between. The CDR3 DNA reads TGTGCCAGCAGCCTGTCAGGGCTTAGTCAGCCCCAGCATTTT. Translated: CASSLSGLSQPQHF.

The chain uses TRBV12-3 or TRBV12-4 and TRBJ2-1, with D uncertain. The V end was cut by 3 bases, the J end by 4 bases, with 4 bases between. The CDR3 has 12 residues. This CDR3 is CASSFVYNEQFF. The CDR3 DNA reads TGTGCCAGCAGTTTTGTTTACAATGAGCAGTTCTTC.

A word on this clonotype: The junction shows a germline mismatch at one end, possibly a read error. This chain uses TRBV5-1 with TRBJ2-7, with 9 bases aligning to TRBD1. The CDR3 length is 16 residues. Per germline, CDR1 SGHRS and CDR2 YFSETQ. The CDR3 sequence is CASSRSGTGTSFEQYF. The CDR3 region has the DNA TGCGCCAGCAGTAGGTCAGGGACAGGGACATCCTTCGAGCAGTACTTC.

The chain joins TRBV20-1 to TRBJ2-7, with D perhaps TRBD1 or TRBD2 (6 bases each). From germline, CDR1 is DFQATT and CDR2 SNEGSKA (reference sequence). The CDR3 has 14 amino acids. The V gene lost 3 bases and the J gene lost 3 bases, with 15 bases spanning the gap. CDR3 region: CSASRGPPFYEQYF. The CDR3 nucleotides are TGCAGTGCTAGCCGGGGGCCCCCCTTCTACGAGCAGTACTTC.

The chain carries TRBV28 and TRBJ2-6; 8 bases are shared with TRBD1. The germline CDR1 and CDR2 sequences are MDHEN and SYDVKM. The CDR3 totals 15 residues. After removal of 5 bases from V and 7 bases from J, the junction contained 7 bases not matched to a gene. CDR3 coding DNA: TGTGCCAGCAGTCCGTGGGACAGGCTAGCCAACGTCCTGACTTTC. It is translated as CASSPWDRLANVLTF.

The chain combines TRBV20-1 with TRBJ1-6, with 7 bases that match TRBD1. Germline-derived CDR1 and CDR2 are DFQATT and SNEGSKA (reference sequence). J was trimmed by 4 bases and V by 1 base; bases with no gene match: 7. The CDR3 contains 16 residues. The CDR3 DNA sequence: TGCAGTGCTAGAGTTTTCGGGACAGAATATAATTCACCCCTCCACTTT. This encodes CSARVFGTEYNSPLHF.

This chain links TRBV7-9 with TRBJ1-1, with D hard to call. V was pared by 2 bases and J by 1 base, with 8 bases between. The germline CDR1 and CDR2 sequences are SEHNR and FQNEAQ (reference sequence). The CDR3 is 14 amino acids. The CDR3 loop reads CASSLHHKNTEAFF. The CDR3 DNA reads as TGTGCCAGCAGCTTACACCACAAGAACACTGAAGCTTTCTTT. Full variable domain (missing parts from reference TRBV7-9 and TRBJ1-1): DTGVSQNPRHKITKRGQNVTFRCDPISEHNRLYWYRQTLGQGPEFLTYFQNEAQLEKSRLLSDRFSAERPKGSFSTLEIQRTEQGDSAMYLCASSLHHKNTEAFFGQGTRLTVV.

The chain combines TRBV7-9 with TRBJ2-3; D gene uncertain. In germline, CDR1 is SEHNR, CDR2 FQNEAQ (reference sequence). V lost 3 bases, J lost 6 bases, and 4 bases lay in between. CDR3 length: 11 amino acids. CDR3 sequence reads: CASSFEDTQYF. The DNA of the CDR3 is TGTGCCAGCAGCTTTGAGGATACGCAGTATTTT.

There are many counts of this clonotype. The chain carries TRBV12-3 or TRBV12-4 and TRBJ2-1; 9 nucleotides match TRBD1. V lost 5 bases, J lost 2 bases, and 4 bases stayed unmatched. This CDR3 region has 15 residues. This CDR3 reads CASSRDREPYNEQFF. The DNA for the CDR3 is TGTGCCAGCAGTAGGGACAGGGAACCCTACAATGAGCAGTTCTTC.

The J gene is TRBJ2-2, the V gene TRBV20-1, with 7 bases matching TRBD1. The CDR3 length is 15 residues. Germline CDR1 DFQATT, CDR2 SNEGSKA (reference sequence). Trimming removed 6 bases from V and 0 bases from J; junction bases left unmatched: 7. The CDR3 protein is CSASLQGTNTGELFF. The CDR3 DNA reads as TGCAGTGCCAGCTTACAGGGGACGAACACCGGGGAGCTGTTTTTT.

This clonotype was seen only a few times. The V gene is TRBV20-1, the J gene TRBJ1-5, with no clear D. The CDR3 is 14 residues long. V lost 3 bases and J lost 1, with 10 bases in between. Germline CDR1 and CDR2: DFQATT and SNEGSKA (reference sequence). The CDR3 here is CSASDGGSNQPQHF. The CDR3 nucleotides are TGCAGTGCTAGTGACGGCGGAAGCAATCAGCCCCAGCATTTT.

CDR3: CASSYFQGVAKNIQYF. The CDR3 coding sequence is TGTGCCAGCAGTTACTTTCAGGGAGTAGCCAAAAACATTCAGTACTTC. The rearrangement joins TRBV6-5 to TRBJ2-4; either TRBD1 or TRBD2 may supply D (5 bases each). This CDR3 spans 16 amino acids. V was clipped by 1 base and J by 0 bases, with 10 bases between them. CDR1 is MNHEY, CDR2 SVGAGI, per germline.

The rearrangement uses TRBV4-2 and TRBJ2-7, with 7 bases that match TRBD2. This CDR3 has 16 amino acids. Germline V gene lookup returns CDR1 LGHNA and CDR2 YNFKEQ. V trimming: 0 bases; J trimming: 1 base; junction bases outside the gene matches: 6. CDR3 sequence (DNA): TGTGCCAGCAGCCAAGATATGCTAGCGGCTTCCTACGAGCAGTACTTC. As protein: CASSQDMLAASYEQYF.

V and J are TRBV20-1 and TRBJ2-5; 9 bases are shared with TRBD2. The CDR3 length is 16 residues. Looked up from germline, CDR1 is DFQATT and CDR2 is SNEGSKA (reference sequence). The junction had 11 bases not matched to a gene; V was cut back by 6 bases and J by 0 bases. The CDR3 sequence is CSAIGLAGPYQETQYF. For the CDR3, the DNA is TGCAGTGCCATTGGGCTAGCGGGACCCTACCAAGAGACCCAGTACTTC.

The chain joins TRBV12-3 or TRBV12-4 to TRBJ2-2, with D unresolved. This CDR3 is 14 amino acids long. V lost 3 bases and J lost 4, with 9 bases in between. CDR3 amino acids: CASSFSGPTGELFF. DNA of the CDR3: TGTGCCAGCAGTTTTTCCGGGCCCACCGGGGAGCTGTTTTTT.

This clonotype was seen many times. V is TRBV20-1 and J is TRBJ1-2; unclear D gene. The CDR3 sequence is 14 residues long. Per germline, CDR1 DFQATT and CDR2 SNEGSKA (reference sequence). Trimming stripped 3 bases from V and 8 bases from J, with 19 bases between. The CDR3 DNA reads TGCAGTGCTAGCCACCTGGGAGGGTTTGGAGGCTACACCTTC. Translated: CSASHLGGFGGYTF.

The chain combines TRBV4-3 with TRBJ2-7; 7 positions match TRBD1. Germline V lookup: CDR1 LGHNA, CDR2 YSLEER. This CDR3 region has 13 residues. The junction had 5 bases not matched to a gene; V was cut back by 3 bases and J by 6 bases. For the CDR3, the DNA is TGCGCCAGCAGCCACAACAGGGGATTCGAGCAGTACTTC. Translation gives CASSHNRGFEQYF.

This clonotype has a count of ten or more. This CDR3 is CASSPSPGQLAGQPQHF. In nucleotides, the CDR3 is TGCGCCAGCAGCCCTTCACCGGGACAGTTAGCTGGTCAGCCCCAGCATTTT. The chain joins TRBV4-1 to TRBJ1-5, with 7 nucleotides matching TRBD1. Trimming at V came to 4 bases and at J to 6 bases, leaving 15 bases not matched to a gene. Germline CDR1 is MGHRA and CDR2 is YSYEKL. The CDR3 is 17 amino acids.

This clonotype occurred many times. V usage is TRBV20-1 and J usage is TRBJ2-1; 11 bases fit TRBD2. The germline CDR1 and CDR2 sequences are DFQATT and SNEGSKA (reference sequence). The CDR3 contains 16 residues. V gave up 4 bases and J gave up 7 bases; unmatched junction bases: 12. This CDR3 reads CSATGLLAGVRNEQFF. The CDR3 bases are TGCAGTGCTACAGGCTTACTAGCGGGAGTGCGAAATGAGCAGTTCTTC.